This T cell receptor beta chain is from a study of blood T cell repertoires in COVID-19. Looking at the study overall: Sources were T cells, B-cell-depleted T cells, or PBMCs; the material itself was cDNA or gDNA.

Trimming pared 7 bases from V and 6 bases from J, leaving 19 bases between. Germline lookup yields CDR1 SQVTM and CDR2 ANQGSEA. This CDR3 is 13 amino acids long. TCRdb keeps only in-frame clones here, not all; method: immunoSEQ multiplex PCR. The sample lists 99,000 or so clones, roughly nine tenths occurring once. The TCR sequence derives from a human donor in a cohort sampled during active COVID-19. Source material: peripheral blood. The chain couples TRBV29-1 to TRBJ2-7; the D gene is possibly TRBD1 (6 bases). The CDR3 DNA follows: TGCAGCGCCCCCGGACAGCCCCACCGCGAGCAGTACTTC. It yields the protein CSAPGQPHREQYF.